The 28 T cell receptor beta chains reported below all come from one sample, sequenced in a study of T cells in Graves' hyperthyroidism and ophthalmopathy. Researchers took RNA transcripts and amplified the TCR beta CDR3 regions from them. A first-round RT-PCR of the TCR CDR3 used the HTBI primer set. TCRdb reprocessed the multiplex PCR reads with MiXCR, giving one entry per CDR3 protein. The profile shows 540,000 or so distinct CDR3 sequences, 15% to 19% of them singletons. The sample was blood. These receptors originate from a woman aged 25-40 years with Graves' hyperthyroidism.

The chain has TRBV19 and TRBJ1-5; TRBD1 matches 12 bases. CDR3 length equals 15 residues. V shed 8 bases, J shed 7 bases, and the junction held 9 bases outside the gene matches. From germline, CDR1 is LNHDA and CDR2 SQIVND (reference sequence). CDR3 sequence reads: CASETGTGGRQPQHF. CDR3 bases: TGTGCCAGTGAAACCGGGACAGGGGGCCGCCAGCCCCAGCATTTT.

This chain uses TRBV5-1 with TRBJ2-1; D remains unclear. Per germline, CDR1 SGHRS and CDR2 YFSETQ. The CDR3 runs 16 residues. Trimming took off 6 bases at V and 2 bases at J, with 18 bases between the two ends. Written as DNA, the CDR3 is TGCGCCAGCACCGACCGGGTTGCATCGCCCTACAATGAGCAGTTCTTC. Translating gives CASTDRVASPYNEQFF.

This clonotype has at least ten counts. V is TRBV4-1 and J is TRBJ2-7; 7 positions match TRBD2. Germline V CDR1 and CDR2: MGHRA, YSYEKL. The CDR3 is made up of 17 amino acids. V lost 2 bases and J lost 5; bases outside the gene matches: 15. The CDR3 DNA follows: TGCGCCAGCAGCCAAACACCCTTTGGTGGGAGGGCCCACGAGCAGTACTTC. It is translated as CASSQTPFGGRAHEQYF.

The chain links TRBV19 to TRBJ1-5, with D perhaps TRBD1 (5 bases). The CDR3 consists of 12 residues. Germline CDR1 and CDR2: LNHDA and SQIVND (reference sequence). V lost 7 bases, J lost 7 bases, and 11 bases lay in between. The CDR3 protein is CASTQGRQPQHF. The DNA for the CDR3 is TGTGCCAGTACCCAGGGTCGGCAGCCCCAGCATTTT.

In this sample, this clonotype turned up a few times. The rearrangement links TRBV6-4 to TRBJ2-3, with 12 positions matching TRBD2. The CDR3 sequence is 15 residues long. V gave up 0 bases and J gave up 6 bases; unmatched junction bases: 1. Per germline, CDR1 MRHNA and CDR2 SNTAGT. The CDR3 region is CASSDSTSGSDTQYF. The DNA for the CDR3 is TGTGCCAGCAGTGACTCGACTAGCGGGAGTGATACGCAGTATTTT.

This clonotype appeared once. An end of the junction differs from the germline gene, which may be a read error. The chain recombines TRBV6-1 with TRBJ2-4; TRBD2 matches 7 bases. The CDR3 spans 15 residues. Germline V CDR1 and CDR2: MNHNS, SASEGT. The CDR3 loop is CAISDTPGLKNIQYF. The CDR3 bases are TGTGCCATCAGTGATACTCCGGGACTAAAAAACATTCAGTACTTC.

In this sample, this clonotype turned up many times. V usage is TRBV7-9 and J usage is TRBJ2-3, with TRBD2 matching 9 bases. J was trimmed by 0 bases and V by 4 bases; bases with no gene match: 5. Germline values: CDR1 SEHNR, CDR2 FQNEAQ (reference sequence). The CDR3 covers 16 residues. The CDR3 coding sequence is TGTGCCAGCAGCTCCGGCGGGGGGGCGAGCACAGATACGCAGTATTTT. It translates to CASSSGGGASTDTQYF.

The table lists this clonotype with a few counts. The chain links TRBV28 to TRBJ1-5; possibly TRBD1 for D (5 bases). The CDR3 contains 16 residues. CDR1 is MDHEN, CDR2 SYDVKM, per germline. V gave up 6 bases and J gave up 6 bases, with 21 bases separating them. The CDR3 DNA sequence: TGTGCCAGCAGGTTACCCTTGGGGGGGGGAAGTCAGCCCCAGCATTTT. As protein: CASRLPLGGGSQPQHF.

There are many counts of this clonotype. The genes are TRBV12-3 or TRBV12-4 and TRBJ1-5; 8 bases agree with TRBD1. V dropped 6 bases and J dropped 2; count of bases not matched to a gene: 6. This CDR3 is 15 amino acids long. CDR3 sequence (DNA): TGTGCCAGCAGCTTGGACAGGGCGGGCAATCAGCCCCAGCATTTT. Amino acids: CASSLDRAGNQPQHF.

This clonotype was detected ten times or more. The rearrangement joins TRBV27 to TRBJ2-7, with TRBD2 as a possible D gene (6 bases). CDR1 MNHEY and CDR2 SMNVEV come from the germline V gene (reference sequence). The V end lost 3 bases, the J end lost 6 bases, and 12 bases lay between the germline ends. This CDR3 region has 13 residues. The CDR3 nucleotides read TGTGCCAGCAGTTTTCGGAGGGAAGGCGAGCAGTACTTC. This gives the protein CASSFRREGEQYF.

This rearrangement joins TRBV25-1 to TRBJ2-3; possibly TRBD1 or TRBD2 for D (5 bases each). Germline lookup yields CDR1 MGHDK and CDR2 SYGVNS. The CDR3 has 20 amino acids. Trimming took off 2 bases at V and 0 bases at J, with 24 bases between the two ends. The CDR3 bases are TGTGCCAGCAGTGAAGGGGGTTTATGGACGGGGCCTCCTAGCACAGATACGCAGTATTTT. It encodes CASSEGGLWTGPPSTDTQYF.

This clonotype was detected ten times or more. The rearrangement uses TRBV7-2 and TRBJ2-7; 13 nucleotides agree with TRBD2. The germline V gene has CDR1 SGHTA and CDR2 FQGNSA. V was clipped by 3 bases and J by 4 bases; unmatched bases: 15. The CDR3 is made up of 19 amino acids. CDR3 in DNA: TGTGCCAGCAGCTTTTCCGCCCTAAAAGGGACTAGCGGGACATACGAGCAGTACTTC. It yields the protein CASSFSALKGTSGTYEQYF.

There are many counts of this clonotype. This rearrangement joins TRBV20-1 to TRBJ2-1; 11 bases fit TRBD2. V was pared by 6 bases and J by 4 bases, with 8 bases of the junction left unmatched. CDR3 length equals 15 residues. Per the germline V gene, CDR1 is DFQATT and CDR2 is SNEGSKA (reference sequence). The CDR3: CSASPGLAEYNEQFF. For the CDR3, the DNA is TGCAGTGCCTCACCGGGACTAGCGGAGTACAATGAGCAGTTCTTC.

The table lists this clonotype with a few counts. The V call is TRBV19, the J call TRBJ2-7; D is possibly TRBD2 (6 bases). CDR1 and CDR2 (germline): LNHDA, SQIVND (reference sequence). The CDR3 sequence is 16 residues long. Trimming stripped 9 bases from V and 2 bases from J, with 23 bases between. The CDR3 nucleotides are TGTGCCAGCCGCAGAGGCGTCGGCGGAGGGACCTACGAGCAGTACTTC. It specifies CASRRGVGGGTYEQYF. The full variable domain, rest sourced from reference TRBV19 and TRBJ2-7, is DGGITQSPKYLFRKEGQNVTLSCEQNLNHDAMYWYRQDPGQGLRLIYYSQIVNDFQKGDIAEGYSVSREKKESFPLTVTSAQKNPTAFYLCASRRGVGGGTYEQYFGPGTRLTVT.

This clonotype was observed many times. This chain connects TRBV7-9 to TRBJ1-1, with TRBD1 matching over 7 bases. V lost 7 bases, J lost 4 bases, and 6 bases stayed unmatched. The CDR3 contains 13 residues. From germline, CDR1 is SEHNR and CDR2 FQNEAQ (reference sequence). The CDR3 reads CASTTDRVTEAFF. Here the CDR3 DNA reads TGTGCCAGCACTACCGACAGGGTCACTGAAGCTTTCTTT.

The chain uses TRBV7-3 and TRBJ2-1, with D possibly being TRBD2 (6 bases). Germline CDR1 SGHTA, CDR2 FQGTGA. The CDR3 contains 15 residues. Trimming took off 5 bases at V and 4 bases at J, with 15 bases between the two ends. CDR3 loop: CASSPRGSGYNEQFF. The CDR3 coding sequence is TGTGCCAGCAGCCCCCGGGGTAGCGGTTACAATGAGCAGTTCTTC.

The chain combines TRBV6-1 with TRBJ2-7; 10 nucleotides agree with TRBD2. This CDR3 region has 14 residues. Per germline, CDR1 MNHNS and CDR2 SASEGT. V gave up 10 bases and J gave up 5 bases; unmatched junction bases: 11. CDR3 residues: CATSGGGDVDEQYF. In DNA, the CDR3 is TGTGCCACCAGCGGGGGGGGAGACGTCGACGAGCAGTACTTC.

The chain has TRBV20-1 and TRBJ1-4; D is unresolved. CDR3 size: 12 residues. Germline CDR1 reads DFQATT; CDR2 reads SNEGSKA (reference sequence). The V and J ends lost 0 bases and 6 bases respectively, with 5 bases between them. The CDR3 is CSARDAYEKLFF. As DNA, the CDR3 is TGCAGTGCTAGAGACGCTTATGAAAAACTGTTTTTT.

This clonotype appeared many times. This chain joins TRBV18 and TRBJ2-3; D is possibly TRBD1 (6 bases). The CDR3 is 15 residues long. Trimming cost V 5 bases and J 6 bases, with 18 bases left between them. Germline V lookup: CDR1 KGHSH, CDR2 LQKENI. CDR3 residues: CASSSTGTSYDTQYF. The CDR3 DNA reads TGTGCCAGCTCAAGCACCGGGACATCCTACGATACGCAGTATTTT.

This clonotype has more than one count but fewer than ten. CDR3 bases: TGTGCCAGCAGCCAAGATCAGCATCAACAGGGGTATAGCAATCAGCCCCAGCATTTT. Protein sequence: CASSQDQHQQGYSNQPQHF. The V call is TRBV4-2, the J call TRBJ1-5; TRBD1 aligns across 7 bases. Germline V lookup: CDR1 LGHNA, CDR2 YNFKEQ. V gave up 0 bases and J gave up 0 bases; unmatched junction bases: 11. This CDR3 contains 19 residues.

This clonotype showed up many times. The chain links TRBV9 to TRBJ2-2, with D unclear. V gave up 3 bases and J gave up 4 bases, with 7 bases separating them. The germline gives CDR1 SGDLS, CDR2 YYNGEE. The CDR3 has 13 amino acids. CDR3: CASSGRTTGELFF. The DNA for the CDR3 is TGTGCCAGCAGCGGACGGACCACCGGGGAGCTGTTTTTT.

This clonotype was observed a few times. This sequence joins TRBV10-1 and TRBJ2-2; D gene unclear. The germline V gene encodes CDR1 WNHNN and CDR2 SYGVQD (reference sequence). V was shortened by 0 bases and J by 6 bases, with 8 bases between the two germline ends. The CDR3 has 14 amino acids. CDR3 bases: TGCGCCAGCAGTGAGTCCCGGGCCCCCGGGGAGCTGTTTTTT. Encoded protein: CASSESRAPGELFF.

This clonotype was recorded at least ten times. The rearrangement uses TRBV18 and TRBJ1-2; no clear D gene. The CDR3 covers 12 residues. V was shortened by 5 bases and J by 8 bases, with 12 bases between the two germline ends. Germline loops: CDR1 KGHSH, CDR2 LQKENI. DNA of the CDR3: TGTGCCAGCTCAAGCGACCGTCAGGGCTACACCTTC. This translates into CASSSDRQGYTF.

This clonotype occurred many times. The rearrangement uses TRBV30 and TRBJ2-1; 9 nucleotides agree with TRBD2. Germline V gene lookup returns CDR1 GTSNPN and CDR2 SVGIG (reference sequence). Losses at the gene ends were 1 base for V and 9 bases for J; bases not matched to a gene: 7. This CDR3 has 14 amino acids. CDR3 DNA: TGTGCCTGGAGTGATATAGCGGGAGTGAGTGAGCAGTTCTTC. Protein product: CAWSDIAGVSEQFF.

The CDR3 loop is CASSLIEGAYEQYF. DNA for the CDR3: TGCGCCAGCAGCTTAATTGAGGGGGCGTACGAGCAGTACTTC. V gene TRBV5-1 combines with J gene TRBJ2-7, with 7 bases matching TRBD1. Per germline, CDR1 SGHRS and CDR2 YFSETQ. V lost 2 bases to trimming and J lost 4 bases; unmatched junction nucleotides: 6. This CDR3 is 14 amino acids long.

This clonotype was recorded many times. V usage is TRBV3-1 and J usage is TRBJ1-2; tentative D call: TRBD1 (6 bases). The germline V gene has CDR1 LGHDT and CDR2 YNNKEL (reference sequence). Trimming cost V 1 base and J 3 bases, with 12 bases left between them. The CDR3 has 15 amino acids. The DNA of the CDR3 is TGTGCCAGCAGCCAAGTCGGGACACAGGACTATGGCTACACCTTC. Its protein product is CASSQVGTQDYGYTF.

This clonotype was counted ten times or more. This chain links TRBV6-5 with TRBJ2-1; D is undetermined. V shed 0 bases and J shed 8 bases, with 14 bases lying between them. The V gene's germline CDR1 is MNHEY and CDR2 SVGAGI. The CDR3 length is 15 residues. The CDR3 DNA sequence: TGTGCCAGCAGTTACTCTACCACATCTCGCGATGAGCAGTTCTTC. It yields the protein CASSYSTTSRDEQFF.

Only one count was recorded for this clonotype. The rearrangement links TRBV5-1 to TRBJ2-5, with 9 bases aligning to TRBD2. The J segment lost 5 bases and the V segment lost 3 bases, leaving 8 bases of the junction unmatched. The CDR3 sequence is 15 residues long. Germline CDR1 SGHRS, CDR2 YFSETQ. CDR3 nucleotide sequence: TGCGCCAGCAGCTGGGGGACTAGCCCCCGGGAGACCCAGTACTTC. This gives the protein CASSWGTSPRETQYF. Full variable domain (outside the CDR3, taken from reference TRBV5-1 and TRBJ2-5): KAGVTQTPRYLIKTRGQQVTLSCSPISGHRSVSWYQQTPGQGLQFLFEYFSETQRNKGNFPGRFSGRQFSNSRSEMNVSTLELGDSALYLCASSWGTSPRETQYFGPGTRLLVL.